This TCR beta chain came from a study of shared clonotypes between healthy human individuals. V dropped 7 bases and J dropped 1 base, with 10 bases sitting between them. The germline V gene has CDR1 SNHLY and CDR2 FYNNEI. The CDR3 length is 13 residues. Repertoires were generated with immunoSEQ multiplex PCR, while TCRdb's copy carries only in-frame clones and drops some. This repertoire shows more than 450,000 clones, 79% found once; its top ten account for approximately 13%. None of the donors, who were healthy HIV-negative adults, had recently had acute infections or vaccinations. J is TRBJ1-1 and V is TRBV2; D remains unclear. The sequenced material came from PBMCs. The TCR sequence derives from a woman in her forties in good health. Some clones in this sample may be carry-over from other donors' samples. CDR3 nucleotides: TGTGCCAGCACCCAACAGAGGAACACTGAAGCTTTCTTT. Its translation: CASTQQRNTEAFF.